This TCR beta chain was retrieved from a study of cytomegalovirus exposure and HLA in healthy donors. This CDR3 is 20 amino acids long. On this clone: The target antigen is unknown.

Findings and caveats of the study: Presence/absence analyses assumed roughly uniform sequencing depth across donors. Researchers catalogued roughly 170 TCR beta chains as cytomegalovirus-associated.

PCR employed 60 Vbeta and 13 Jbeta primers. Only in-frame clones appear in the TCRdb table, and some are missing; sequencing was by immunoSEQ multiplex PCR. This sample carries approximately 88,000 clones, roughly three quarters of them seen once, and the ten largest clones take approximately 3.7%. The chain has TRBV21-1 and TRBJ1-5; TRBD1, the D gene given by the table, was not confirmed from the DNA. TRBV21-1 is a pseudogene locus. The sequence derives from a man between 25 and 39 years old in good health and CMV-seronegative. Sequenced sample: PBMCs. CDR3 coding DNA: TGTGCCAGCAGCAAAGCCCCTACCGGGACAGGGAAAGAGAGCAATCAGCCCCAGCATTTT. Residues: CASSKAPTGTGKESNQPQHF.